This entry lists 15 T cell receptor beta chains sequenced from one sample in a study of T cells in Graves' hyperthyroidism and ophthalmopathy (dated by TCRdb to between 2018 and 2020). The library was built by means of multiplex PCR. The instrument was an Illumina HiSeq 2000. Amplification of TCR beta CDR3 regions was carried out from RNA transcripts. The TCR CDR3 was subjected to a first round of RT-PCR using the HTBI primer set and the Qiagen OneStep RT-PCR kit. TCRdb reworked the public reads: Q25 trimming with fastp, MiXCR clone assembly, productive beta chains retained. Rows matching on CDR3 protein sequence are summarized as one entry with the most common DNA and genes. This sample comprises 600,000 or so distinct CDR3 sequences, around 15% of them detected only once. The ten largest clonotypes hold less than 4.5% of the sample. Sequencing used blood. The source is a woman younger than 45 with Graves' hyperthyroidism.

Many counts were recorded for this clonotype. The rearrangement joins TRBV12-3 or TRBV12-4 to TRBJ1-2, with 8 positions matching TRBD1. The V and J ends lost 0 bases and 8 bases, in that order; junction bases with no gene match: 5. CDR3 length equals 14 residues. CDR3 nucleotides: TGTGCCAGCAGTTTAGCGCGGACAGGGAGCGGCTACACCTTC. It translates to CASSLARTGSGYTF.

The chain carries TRBV7-2 and TRBJ2-7, with TRBD1 matching over 9 bases. CDR1 SGHTA and CDR2 FQGNSA come from the germline V gene. Losses at the gene ends were 2 bases for V and 3 bases for J; bases not matched to a gene: 2. The CDR3 sequence is 14 residues long. CDR3 residues: CASSLMGQGYEQYF. The CDR3 coding sequence is TGTGCCAGCAGCTTAATGGGACAGGGCTACGAGCAGTACTTC.

This clonotype was detected many times. The CDR3 here is CASSLGGGLNTEAFF. In DNA form, the CDR3 reads TGTGCCAGCAGTTTAGGCGGGGGATTGAACACTGAAGCTTTCTTT. The chain carries TRBV12-3 or TRBV12-4 and TRBJ1-1; possibly TRBD1 for D (5 bases). This CDR3 spans 15 amino acids. The germline V and J ends were trimmed by 1 base and 0 bases, with 9 bases remaining between them.

J is TRBJ2-5 and V is TRBV11-2, with 8 bases lining up with TRBD1. The V gene's germline CDR1 is SGHAT and CDR2 FQNNGV. The ends lost 4 bases at V and 2 bases at J; junction bases unmatched: 6. CDR3 length equals 15 residues. The CDR3 loop is CASSSQTGVQETQYF. The CDR3 nucleotides read TGTGCCAGCAGCTCTCAGACAGGGGTGCAAGAGACCCAGTACTTC.

J is TRBJ2-5 and V is TRBV5-4; D perhaps matches TRBD1 (6 bases). CDR1 and CDR2 from the germline V gene are SGHNT and YYREEE (reference sequence). Trimming pared 1 base from V and 1 base from J, leaving 20 bases between. This CDR3 has 18 amino acids. This CDR3 is CASSLRVITGRRQETQYF. The CDR3 DNA follows: TGTGCCAGCAGCTTGCGCGTAATAACAGGGCGGCGCCAAGAGACCCAGTACTTC.

This clonotype was seen at least ten times. The gene calls are TRBV29-1 and TRBJ1-2, with TRBD1 matching 7 bases. Germline loops: CDR1 SQVTM, CDR2 ANQGSEA. The J segment lost 7 bases and the V segment lost 5 bases, leaving 4 bases of the junction unmatched. The CDR3 totals 11 residues. The CDR3 DNA reads as TGCAGCGTTTCGGGACAGCTTGGCTACACCTTC. This sequence encodes CSVSGQLGYTF.

This chain connects TRBV6-5 to TRBJ2-7, with 7 bases lining up with TRBD1. After removal of 4 bases from V and 3 bases from J, the junction contained 6 bases not matched to a gene. Germline values: CDR1 MNHEY, CDR2 SVGAGI. The CDR3 is 14 amino acids. The CDR3 nucleotides read TGTGCCAGCAGTTGGGACAGTTCCTTCTACGAGCAGTACTTC. It is translated as CASSWDSSFYEQYF.

This clonotype has ten or more counts. This chain uses TRBV28 with TRBJ2-3; no clear D. V lost 6 bases and J 5 bases, leaving 24 bases between the germline ends. CDR3 length: 17 residues. The germline V gene encodes CDR1 MDHEN and CDR2 SYDVKM. CDR3 sequence (DNA): TGTGCCAGCAGACCGCCATGGAGCGCATATATGAGAGATACGCAGTATTTT. It is translated as CASRPPWSAYMRDTQYF.

This clonotype has at least ten counts. This chain connects TRBV10-3 to TRBJ2-7; 11 nucleotides line up with TRBD2. With V trimmed by 6 bases and J by 3 bases, 4 bases remained unmatched. The CDR3 length is 14 residues. Germline V gives CDR1 ENHRY, CDR2 SYGVKD. The CDR3 nucleotides read TGTGCCATCAGGGATAGCGGGAGGGGCTACGAGCAGTACTTC. Translating it yields CAIRDSGRGYEQYF.

The sample holds a few counts of this clonotype. V usage is TRBV4-2 and J usage is TRBJ1-4; tentative D call: TRBD1 (6 bases). The length of the CDR3 is 15 residues. The ends were cut back, 4 bases at V and 3 bases at J, with 12 bases in the middle. Germline V gives CDR1 LGHNA, CDR2 YNFKEQ. The CDR3 nucleotides are TGTGCCAGCAGCCTGGGGAGGGGGGCTAATGAAAAACTGTTTTTT. Amino acids: CASSLGRGANEKLFF.

This clonotype was seen repeatedly, ten times or more. The chain employs TRBV30 and TRBJ2-1; D is unclear. Germline V gene data show CDR1 as GTSNPN and CDR2 as SVGIG (reference sequence). This CDR3 contains 15 residues. V was cut by 3 bases and J by 0 bases, with 12 bases left in between. CDR3 region: CAWSESDSSYNEQFF. CDR3 DNA: TGTGCCTGGAGCGAGTCTGATAGCTCCTACAATGAGCAGTTCTTC.

This clonotype showed up many times. V and J are TRBV27 and TRBJ2-1, with 12 bases lining up with TRBD2. Germline lookup yields CDR1 MNHEY and CDR2 SMNVEV (reference sequence). The CDR3 has 17 amino acids. J was trimmed by 7 bases and V by 5 bases; bases with no gene match: 12. The CDR3 loop is CASSAFLVTSGRNEQFF. CDR3 nucleotides: TGTGCCAGCAGTGCTTTTTTAGTGACTAGCGGGAGAAATGAGCAGTTCTTC.

This clonotype was found many times. The CDR3: CASSLERGSSYEQYF. Here the CDR3 DNA reads TGTGCCAGCAGCTTAGAGCGGGGATCGTCCTACGAGCAGTACTTC. This rearrangement joins TRBV11-2 to TRBJ2-7; D possibly corresponds to TRBD2 (6 bases). The CDR3 sequence is 15 residues long. The V end lost 0 bases, the J end lost 1 base, and 10 bases lay between the germline ends. The germline CDR1 and CDR2 sequences are SGHAT and FQNNGV.

This clonotype was counted ten times or more. The gene calls are TRBV28 and TRBJ2-1; 9 positions match TRBD1. The V gene's germline CDR1 is MDHEN and CDR2 SYDVKM. With 5 bases clipped from V and 5 bases from J, the junction kept 10 bases outside the gene matches. The CDR3 covers 16 residues. CDR3 in amino acids: CASSLLTGGLDNEQFF. The CDR3 DNA is TGTGCCAGCAGTCTCCTGACAGGGGGATTAGACAATGAGCAGTTCTTC.

This clonotype was counted a few times. The chain recombines TRBV11-2 with TRBJ2-1, with 8 bases fitting TRBD2. This CDR3 is built from 14 residues. Germline CDR1 reads SGHAT; CDR2 reads FQNNGV. After removal of 5 bases from V and 8 bases from J, the junction contained 8 bases not matched to a gene. CDR3 protein: CASSHPGGGYEQFF. The CDR3 DNA reads as TGTGCCAGCAGCCACCCGGGGGGGGGATATGAGCAGTTCTTC. The whole variable domain, remainder taken from reference TRBV11-2 and TRBJ2-1, is EAGVAQSPRYKIIEKRQSVAFWCNPISGHATLYWYQQILGQGPKLLIQFQNNGVVDDSQLPKDRFSAERLKGVDSTLKIQPAKLEDSAVYLCASSHPGGGYEQFFGPGTRLTVL.